These 28 T cell receptor beta chains share one sample of origin, sequenced in a study of T cell responses to AZD1222 COVID-19 vaccine (dated by TCRdb to 2020 to 2022). Read against the paper, the sample's time point label means: about 28 days (+/-7) after the second vaccine dose. The library came from the immunoSEQ multiplex PCR assay. TCRdb stores this immuneACCESS table with in-frame sequences only. Part of the clones is absent; in the studies checked, under half of the shortfall reflects unresolved V genes, and no reason is known for the rest. Counted in this sample were about 140,000 clones; 80% to 95% of them appeared once. Roughly 3.5% of the sample rests with the top ten. Sequences were derived from peripheral blood, sampled 28 days after the second AZD1222 dose. All receptors come from an adult who received the AZD1222 COVID-19 vaccine.

The chain joins TRBV19 to TRBJ2-2; 8 bases are a match to TRBD2. The germline CDR1 and CDR2 sequences are LNHDA and SQIVND (reference sequence). The CDR3 contains 14 residues. J gave up 7 bases and V 3 bases, and 4 bases lay outside the gene matches. The CDR3 DNA is TGTGCCAGTAGTATCCTGAGCGGGAGCGGGGAGCTGTTTTTT. This gives the protein CASSILSGSGELFF.

The rearrangement uses TRBV15 and TRBJ2-1, with 8 positions matching TRBD2. J lost 10 bases, V lost 0 bases, and 14 bases had no gene match. This CDR3 has 17 amino acids. Germline V gene data show CDR1 as LNHNV and CDR2 as YYDKDF (reference sequence). The chain's CDR3 is CATSREAGLGGAGEQFF. In DNA form, the CDR3 reads TGTGCCACCAGCAGAGAAGCGGGACTAGGGGGAGCGGGGGAGCAGTTCTTC.

The V call is TRBV5-1, the J call TRBJ2-7, with 10 bases aligning to TRBD2. The CDR3 covers 15 residues. CDR1 is SGHRS and CDR2 is YFSETQ in the germline V gene. V lost 8 bases to trimming and J lost 2 bases; unmatched junction nucleotides: 10. The CDR3 loop is CASTYLAGGTYEQYF. The CDR3, as DNA: TGCGCCAGTACGTATTTAGCGGGAGGCACCTACGAGCAGTACTTC.

This rearrangement joins TRBV5-6 to TRBJ1-2, with D maybe TRBD1 (6 bases). The CDR3 sequence is 17 residues long. Trimming pared 2 bases from V and 2 bases from J, leaving 19 bases between. The germline V gene encodes CDR1 SGHDT and CDR2 YYEEEE. The CDR3: CASSFGGARGRNYGYTF. The CDR3 region has the DNA TGTGCCAGCAGCTTCGGGGGGGCAAGGGGCCGAAACTATGGCTACACCTTC.

The chain links TRBV28 to TRBJ2-1; the D gene is possibly TRBD1 (6 bases). In germline, CDR1 is MDHEN, CDR2 SYDVKM. Between the trimmed V and J ends, which lost 2 bases and 6 bases, there was a span of 11 bases. This CDR3 contains 14 residues. The CDR3 loop is CASSLQGRRNEQFF. In DNA form, the CDR3 reads TGTGCCAGCAGTTTACAGGGGAGACGCAATGAGCAGTTCTTC.

The V call is TRBV11-2, the J call TRBJ2-7; 8 bases fit TRBD1. CDR1 is SGHAT and CDR2 is FQNNGV in the germline V gene. This CDR3 contains 17 residues. J gave up 9 bases and V 0 bases, and 16 bases lay outside the gene matches. The CDR3: CASSLDSDLRQGFRQYF. The CDR3 nucleotides are TGTGCCAGCAGCTTAGATAGTGACCTAAGACAGGGGTTTAGGCAGTACTTC.

This clone is a singleton in its sample. The chain combines TRBV27 with TRBJ2-1; TRBD2 matches at 7 bases. Germline V gives CDR1 MNHEY, CDR2 SMNVEV (reference sequence). CDR3 length equals 15 residues. V trimming: 6 bases; J trimming: 0 bases; junction bases outside the gene matches: 5. CDR3 loop: CASRLAKSSYNEQFF. Written as DNA, the CDR3 is TGTGCCAGCAGACTAGCGAAGAGCTCCTACAATGAGCAGTTCTTC.

The chain uses TRBV29-1 and TRBJ1-4; a possible D gene is TRBD1 (5 bases). The CDR3 contains 13 residues. In germline, CDR1 is SQVTM, CDR2 ANQGSEA. Trimming took 5 bases from V and 4 from J, leaving 11 bases between them. In nucleotides, the CDR3 is TGCAGCGTTAGTTGGCAGGGTAATGAAAAACTGTTTTTT. Translating it yields CSVSWQGNEKLFF.

The rearrangement uses TRBV4-2 and TRBJ1-2, with D unresolved. Germline values: CDR1 LGHNA, CDR2 YNFKEQ. CDR3 size: 16 residues. Trimming shortened V by 4 bases and J by 5 bases, and 20 bases separated the two germline ends. CDR3 DNA: TGTGCCAGCAGCCTTCCCACCCCGGATCAGGAGTATGGCTACACCTTC. Translating gives CASSLPTPDQEYGYTF.

The chain has TRBV4-1 and TRBJ2-1, with D unclear. Trimming shortened V by 1 base and J by 3 bases, and 7 bases separated the two germline ends. The CDR3 loop spans 14 amino acids. Germline loops: CDR1 MGHRA, CDR2 YSYEKL. CDR3 loop: CASSQAGGYNEQFF. In DNA form, the CDR3 reads TGCGCCAGCAGCCAAGCGGGCGGCTACAATGAGCAGTTCTTC.

The chain recombines TRBV7-9 with TRBJ2-1; D is unclear. The CDR3 spans 12 residues. V was clipped by 8 bases and J by 6 bases, with 11 bases between them. Germline loops: CDR1 SEHNR, CDR2 FQNEAQ (reference sequence). For the CDR3, the DNA is TGTGCCAGCCTAGACGCTTTCAATGAGCAGTTCTTC. This codes for CASLDAFNEQFF.

The chain recombines TRBV5-5 with TRBJ1-3; D unresolved. CDR1 and CDR2 from the germline V gene are SGHKS and YYEKEE (reference sequence). V dropped 6 bases and J dropped 0 bases, with 13 bases sitting between them. CDR3 length: 15 residues. CDR3 region: CASTPSGSSGNTIYF. CDR3 bases: TGTGCCAGCACCCCCTCGGGAAGCTCTGGAAACACCATATATTTT.

The sample holds one count of this clone. V and J are TRBV7-9 and TRBJ2-3; D uncertain. CDR1 is SEHNR and CDR2 is FQNEAQ in the germline V gene (reference sequence). V lost 3 bases to trimming and J lost 1 base, with 5 bases between them. The CDR3 consists of 13 residues. In nucleotides, the CDR3 is TGTGCCAGCAGCTTTATAGGCACAGATACGCAGTATTTT. Translating it yields CASSFIGTDTQYF.

This clone was counted a few times. The chain links TRBV9 to TRBJ1-3; D is unresolved. CDR3 length: 15 amino acids. Deletions cut 0 bases from V and 0 bases from J, with 7 bases between. The V gene's germline CDR1 is SGDLS and CDR2 YYNGEE. The DNA for the CDR3 is TGTGCCAGCAGCGTAGGCCTGAGCTCTGGAAACACCATATATTTT. It encodes CASSVGLSSGNTIYF.

The rearrangement uses TRBV5-1 and TRBJ1-1; 8 bases are a match to TRBD1. The CDR3 is 14 amino acids. Germline V gene data show CDR1 as SGHRS and CDR2 as YFSETQ. Trimming at V came to 2 bases and at J to 6 bases, leaving 6 bases not matched to a gene. The CDR3 DNA follows: TGCGCCAGCAGCTTCCAGCAGGGGGCTTCTGAAGCTTTCTTT. Translated: CASSFQQGASEAFF.

V and J are TRBV28 and TRBJ1-2; D call uncertain. The CDR3 covers 14 residues. V lost 3 bases and J lost 2, with 10 bases in between. CDR1 and CDR2 (germline): MDHEN, SYDVKM. The CDR3: CASSFRTLNYGYTF. Written as DNA, the CDR3 is TGTGCCAGCAGTTTCCGGACTTTGAACTATGGCTACACCTTC.

Regarding this clone: The junction shows a germline mismatch at one end, possibly a read error. The rearrangement uses TRBV3-1 (or the pseudogene TRBV3-2) and TRBJ2-7, with 9 bases fitting TRBD2. CDR3 length: 11 amino acids. Germline V gene lookup returns CDR1 LGHDT and CDR2 YNNKEL (reference sequence). DNA for the CDR3: TGTGCCAGCAGCCAAGGGACTAGCGAGAACTTC. Its translation is CASSQGTSENF.

This chain uses TRBV5-1 with TRBJ1-1; D remains unclear. The length of the CDR3 is 13 residues. In germline, CDR1 is SGHRS, CDR2 YFSETQ. V lost 6 bases, J lost 4 bases, and 13 bases lay in between. The CDR3 nucleotides read TGCGCCAGCAACCTAAACTCGGGCACTGAAGCTTTCTTT. It codes for CASNLNSGTEAFF.

This clone was recorded once. The chain joins TRBV6-6 to TRBJ2-3; 8 bases map to TRBD1. Per the germline V gene, CDR1 is MNHNY and CDR2 is SVGAGI (reference sequence). The junction had 10 bases not matched to a gene; V was cut back by 2 bases and J by 12 bases. The CDR3 is 14 residues long. The CDR3 region is CASSYAVGQGYQYF. In DNA form, the CDR3 reads TGTGCCAGCAGTTACGCCGTTGGACAGGGATATCAGTATTTT.

This clone has a single count. The V and J genes are TRBV27 and TRBJ1-5; 8 bases fit TRBD1. The V and J ends lost 6 bases and 6 bases, in that order; junction bases with no gene match: 7. This CDR3 has 14 residues. Germline V lookup: CDR1 MNHEY, CDR2 SMNVEV (reference sequence). For the CDR3, the DNA is TGTGCCAGCAGAAATACAGGGGGAGGTCAGCCCCAGCATTTT. It encodes CASRNTGGGQPQHF.

The V call is TRBV6-5, the J call TRBJ1-5; the match to TRBD1 covers 7 bases. J gave up 3 bases and V 6 bases, and 2 bases lay outside the gene matches. Germline CDR1 MNHEY, CDR2 SVGAGI. The CDR3 has 13 amino acids. This CDR3 reads CASRGTANQPQHF. DNA for the CDR3: TGTGCCAGCAGGGGGACAGCCAATCAGCCCCAGCATTTT.

The chain has TRBV5-1 and TRBJ1-1; possibly TRBD1 for D (5 bases). The CDR3 loop spans 16 amino acids. V was shortened by 1 base and J by 5 bases, with 18 bases between the two germline ends. CDR1 and CDR2 (germline): SGHRS, YFSETQ. Written as DNA, the CDR3 is TGCGCCAGCAGCTTGTATCGGGGCCGAATTAGGACTGAAGCTTTCTTT. The encoded protein is CASSLYRGRIRTEAFF.

The V and J genes are TRBV24-1 and TRBJ2-7; TRBD1 aligns across 10 bases. Germline V lookup: CDR1 KGHDR, CDR2 SFDVKD. CDR3 size: 15 residues. J lost 4 bases, V lost 4 bases, and 6 bases had no gene match. Written as DNA, the CDR3 is TGTGCCACCAGTGAGTCCGGGACAGGGGAGTACGAGCAGTACTTC. This sequence encodes CATSESGTGEYEQYF.

The chain carries TRBV10-3 and TRBJ1-1; no firm D call. Between the trimmed V and J ends, which lost 0 bases and 1 base, there was a span of 9 bases. CDR1 and CDR2 (germline): ENHRY, SYGVKD. CDR3 length: 15 amino acids. The CDR3 coding sequence is TGTGCCATCAGTGAGTCTATACGGGAGAACACTGAAGCTTTCTTT. Encoded protein: CAISESIRENTEAFF.

This chain connects TRBV7-8 to TRBJ1-4; D might be TRBD1 (5 bases). The CDR3 runs to 16 residues. Germline CDR1 and CDR2: SGHVS and FQNEAQ. Trimming left V 3 bases short and J 0 bases short, with 11 bases between. CDR3 sequence (DNA): TGTGCCAGCAGCTTGGGGCAGGACGCAACTAATGAAAAACTGTTTTTT. Translated, it gives CASSLGQDATNEKLFF.

This clone was observed a single time. This sequence joins TRBV28 and TRBJ1-1; D gene unclear. V gave up 3 bases and J gave up 6 bases, with 11 bases separating them. This CDR3 comprises 13 residues. Germline V gene data show CDR1 as MDHEN and CDR2 as SYDVKM. This CDR3 reads CASSFLRTPEAFF. The CDR3 nucleotides are TGTGCCAGCAGTTTTCTCAGAACCCCTGAAGCTTTCTTT.

The chain has TRBV30 and TRBJ2-7; a possible D gene is TRBD1 (5 bases). Trimming shortened V by 0 bases and J by 5 bases, and 8 bases separated the two germline ends. Germline CDR1 and CDR2: GTSNPN and SVGIG (reference sequence). This CDR3 has 12 residues. CDR3 in amino acids: CAWSVSRDEQYF. CDR3 nucleotides: TGTGCCTGGAGTGTATCCAGGGACGAGCAGTACTTC.

The V gene is TRBV7-2, the J gene TRBJ1-1, with unresolved D. Deletions cut 6 bases from V and 1 base from J, with 9 bases between. This CDR3 is 13 amino acids long. Germline assignment: CDR1 SGHTA and CDR2 FQGNSA. The CDR3: CASSEQRNTEAFF. CDR3 DNA sequence: TGTGCCAGCAGTGAGCAGAGGAACACTGAAGCTTTCTTT.